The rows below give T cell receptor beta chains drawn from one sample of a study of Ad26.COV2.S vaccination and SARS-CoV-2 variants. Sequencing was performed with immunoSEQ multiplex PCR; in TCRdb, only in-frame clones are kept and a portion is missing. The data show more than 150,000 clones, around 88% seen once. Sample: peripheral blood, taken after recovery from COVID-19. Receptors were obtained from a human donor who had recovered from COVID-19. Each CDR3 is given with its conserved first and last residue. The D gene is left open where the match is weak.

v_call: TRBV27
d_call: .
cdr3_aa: CASSHLPGQSYNEQFF

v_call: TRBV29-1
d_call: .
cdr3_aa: CSVVSDSGSNYGYTF

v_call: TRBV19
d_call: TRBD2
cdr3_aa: CASSIGIGLAGYEQYF

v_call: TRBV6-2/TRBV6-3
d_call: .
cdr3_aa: CASSGSAETQYF

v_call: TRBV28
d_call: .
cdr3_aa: CASSFLRTASSGNTIYF

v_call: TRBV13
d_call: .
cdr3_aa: CASSPDSTYGYTF

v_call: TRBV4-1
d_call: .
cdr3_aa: CASSQVRQGLAYEQYF

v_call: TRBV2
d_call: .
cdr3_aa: CARTFSSGSQETQYF

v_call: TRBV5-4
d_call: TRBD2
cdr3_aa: CASSSGTSGSVYEQYF

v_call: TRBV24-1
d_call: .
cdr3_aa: CATSDRTTSTDTQYF

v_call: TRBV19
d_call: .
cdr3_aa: CASSIEAWEYNSPLHF

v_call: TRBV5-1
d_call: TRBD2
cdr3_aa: CASSPPGLATDTQYF

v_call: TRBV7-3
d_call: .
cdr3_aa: CASSFERNTGELFF

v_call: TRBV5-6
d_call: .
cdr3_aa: CASSLSGIQTGPQHF

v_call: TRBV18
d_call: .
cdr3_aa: CASSLDRMNTEAFF

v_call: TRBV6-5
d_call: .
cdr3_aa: CASTEGNTGELFF

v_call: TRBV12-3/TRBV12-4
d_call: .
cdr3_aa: CASSSTGYEQYF

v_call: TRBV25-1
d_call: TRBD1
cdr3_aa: CASSPDRGSSYEQYF

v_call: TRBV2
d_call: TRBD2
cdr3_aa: CASRERAGGVDTQYF

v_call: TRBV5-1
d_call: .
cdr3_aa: CASSLGRESGANVLTF

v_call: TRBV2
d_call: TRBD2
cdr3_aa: CASRRMGLAGTDTQYF

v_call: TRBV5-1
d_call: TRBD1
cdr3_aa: CASSDTGDNEQFF

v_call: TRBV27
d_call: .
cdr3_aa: CASSSGLGRSYEQYF

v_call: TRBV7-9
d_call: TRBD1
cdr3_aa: CASSATGTGIEKLFF

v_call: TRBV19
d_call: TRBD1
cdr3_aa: CASRAGQGIQETQYF

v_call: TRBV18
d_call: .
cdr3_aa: CASSPPGANEKLFF

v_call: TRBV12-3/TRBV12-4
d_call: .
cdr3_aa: CASSPNTEAFF

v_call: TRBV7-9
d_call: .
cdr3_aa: CASSSSGDTDTQYF

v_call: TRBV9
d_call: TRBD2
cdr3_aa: CASSTRSLAGGGQQYF

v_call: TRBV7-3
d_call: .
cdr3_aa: CASSLDAGFSGGELFF

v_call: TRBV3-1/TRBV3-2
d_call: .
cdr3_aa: CASRRAETSYEQYF

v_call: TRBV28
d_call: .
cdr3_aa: CASSADSWGYTF

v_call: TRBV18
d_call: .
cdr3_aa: CASSPIDRQGGTGELFF

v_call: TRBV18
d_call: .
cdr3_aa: CASSPDRNNEQFF

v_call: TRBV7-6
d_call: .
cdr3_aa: CASSVGGGGPEAFF

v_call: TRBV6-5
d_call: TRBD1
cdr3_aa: CASTLGQPTYEQYF

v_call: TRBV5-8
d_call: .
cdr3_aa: CASSLGQSGSYEQYF

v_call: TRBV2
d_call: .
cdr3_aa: CASSPPGIGSPLHF

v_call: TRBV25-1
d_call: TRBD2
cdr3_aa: CASSARTSGTGELFF

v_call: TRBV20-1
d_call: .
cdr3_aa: CSASSGVYEQYF

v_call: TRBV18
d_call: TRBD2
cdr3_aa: CASSHTGTSGSYEQFF

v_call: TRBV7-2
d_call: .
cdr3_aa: CASSSRASANYGYTF

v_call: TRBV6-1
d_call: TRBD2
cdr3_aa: CASSEFAGGLADTQYF

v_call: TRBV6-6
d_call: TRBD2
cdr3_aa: CASSRPREGGGTQYF

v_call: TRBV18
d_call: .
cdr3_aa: CASSSPRGTSGNTIYF

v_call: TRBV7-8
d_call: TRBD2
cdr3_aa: CATRLAGAYEQYF

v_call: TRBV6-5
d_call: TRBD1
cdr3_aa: CASSNRGHQPQHF

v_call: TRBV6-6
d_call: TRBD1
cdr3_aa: CASSRTGAGYTF

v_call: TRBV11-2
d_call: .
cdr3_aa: CASSSAWGALEQYF

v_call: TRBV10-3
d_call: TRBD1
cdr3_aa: CAISTGGAGIETQYF

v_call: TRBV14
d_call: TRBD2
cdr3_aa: CASSQSGGVGNEQFF